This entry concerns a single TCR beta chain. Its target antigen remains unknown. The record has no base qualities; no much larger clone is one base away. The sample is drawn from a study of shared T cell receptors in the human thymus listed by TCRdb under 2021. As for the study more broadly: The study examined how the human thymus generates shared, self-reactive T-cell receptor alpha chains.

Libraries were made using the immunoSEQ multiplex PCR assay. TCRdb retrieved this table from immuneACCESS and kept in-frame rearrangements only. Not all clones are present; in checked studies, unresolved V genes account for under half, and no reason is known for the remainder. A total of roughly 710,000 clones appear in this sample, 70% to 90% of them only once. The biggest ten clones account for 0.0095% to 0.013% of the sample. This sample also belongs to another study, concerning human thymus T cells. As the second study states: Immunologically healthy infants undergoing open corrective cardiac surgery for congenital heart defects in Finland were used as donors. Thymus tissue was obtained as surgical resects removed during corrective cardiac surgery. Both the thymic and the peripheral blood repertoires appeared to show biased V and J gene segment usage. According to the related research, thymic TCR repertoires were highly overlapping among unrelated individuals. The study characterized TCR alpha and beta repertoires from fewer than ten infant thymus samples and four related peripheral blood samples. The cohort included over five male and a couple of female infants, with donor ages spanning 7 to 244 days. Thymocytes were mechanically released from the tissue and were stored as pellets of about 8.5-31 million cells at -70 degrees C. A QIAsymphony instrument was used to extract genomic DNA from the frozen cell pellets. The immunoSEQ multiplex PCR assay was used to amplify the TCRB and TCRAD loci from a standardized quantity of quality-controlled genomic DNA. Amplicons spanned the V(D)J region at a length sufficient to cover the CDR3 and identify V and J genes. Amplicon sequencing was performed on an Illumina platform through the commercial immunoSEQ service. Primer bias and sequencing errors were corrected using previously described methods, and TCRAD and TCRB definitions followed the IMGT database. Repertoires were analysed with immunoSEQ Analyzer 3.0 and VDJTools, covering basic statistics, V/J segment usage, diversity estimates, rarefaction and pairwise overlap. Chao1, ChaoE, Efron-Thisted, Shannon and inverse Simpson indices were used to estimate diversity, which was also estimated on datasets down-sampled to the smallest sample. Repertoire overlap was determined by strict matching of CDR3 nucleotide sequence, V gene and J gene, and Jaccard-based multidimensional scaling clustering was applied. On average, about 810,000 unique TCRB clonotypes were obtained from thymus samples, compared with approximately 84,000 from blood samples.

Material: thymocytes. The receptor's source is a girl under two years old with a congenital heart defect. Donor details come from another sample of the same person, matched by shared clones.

The nucleotides read TGTGCCAGCAGTGGCCGGGACAGGGTTGGTGGTTCCTACGAGCAGTACTTC. Its protein reads: CASSGRDRVGGSYEQYF. Recombination linked TRBV6-1 to TRBJ2-7, with 9 middle bases fitting TRBD1. Measured from the cysteine to the phenylalanine, the CDR3 is 17 residues long. The sequence is cut down to CDR3 DNA, 51 bases in frame from base 1. For this chain, trimming is 4 bases at the V end and 1 base at the J end, and the number of junction bases without a gene match is 11. Taken from the germline V gene, the CDR1 and CDR2 loops are MNHNS and SASEGT.